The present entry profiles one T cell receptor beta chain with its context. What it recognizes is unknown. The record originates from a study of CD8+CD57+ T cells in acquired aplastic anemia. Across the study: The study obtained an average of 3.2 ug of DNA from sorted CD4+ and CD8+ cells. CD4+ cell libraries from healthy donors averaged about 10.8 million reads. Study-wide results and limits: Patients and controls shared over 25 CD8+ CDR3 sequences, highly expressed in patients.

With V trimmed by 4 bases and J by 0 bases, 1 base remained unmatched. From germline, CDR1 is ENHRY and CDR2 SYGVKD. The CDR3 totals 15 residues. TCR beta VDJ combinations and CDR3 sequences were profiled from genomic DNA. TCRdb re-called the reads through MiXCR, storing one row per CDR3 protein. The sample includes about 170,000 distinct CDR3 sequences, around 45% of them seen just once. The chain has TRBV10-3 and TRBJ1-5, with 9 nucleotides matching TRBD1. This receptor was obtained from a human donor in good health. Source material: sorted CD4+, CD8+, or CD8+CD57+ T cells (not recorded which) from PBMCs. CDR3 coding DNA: TGTGCCATCAGTGGACAGGGGGGTAGCAATCAGCCCCAGCATTTT. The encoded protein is CAISGQGGSNQPQHF.